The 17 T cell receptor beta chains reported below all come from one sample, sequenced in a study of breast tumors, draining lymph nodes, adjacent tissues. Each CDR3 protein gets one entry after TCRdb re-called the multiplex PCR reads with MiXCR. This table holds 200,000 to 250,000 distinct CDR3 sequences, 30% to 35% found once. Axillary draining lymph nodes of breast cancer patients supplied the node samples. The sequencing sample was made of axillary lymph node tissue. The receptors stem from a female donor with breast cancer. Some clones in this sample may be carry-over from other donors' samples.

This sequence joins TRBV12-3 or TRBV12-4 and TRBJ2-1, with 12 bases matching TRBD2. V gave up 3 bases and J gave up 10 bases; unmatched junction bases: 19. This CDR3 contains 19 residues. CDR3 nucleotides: TGTGCCAGCAGTTTCGCGCAGGCTAGCGGGAGGGGTGCGTTATACGAGCAGTTCTTC. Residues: CASSFAQASGRGALYEQFF.

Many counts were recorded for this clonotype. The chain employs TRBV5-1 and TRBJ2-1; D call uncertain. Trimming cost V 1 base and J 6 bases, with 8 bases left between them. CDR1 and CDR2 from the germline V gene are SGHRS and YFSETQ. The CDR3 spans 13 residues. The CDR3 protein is CASSLSRGNEQFF. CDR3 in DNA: TGCGCCAGCAGCTTGTCCCGAGGCAATGAGCAGTTCTTC. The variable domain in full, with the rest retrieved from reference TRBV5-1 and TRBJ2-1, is KAGVTQTPRYLIKTRGQQVTLSCSPISGHRSVSWYQQTPGQGLQFLFEYFSETQRNKGNFPGRFSGRQFSNSRSEMNVSTLELGDSALYLCASSLSRGNEQFFGPGTRLTVL.

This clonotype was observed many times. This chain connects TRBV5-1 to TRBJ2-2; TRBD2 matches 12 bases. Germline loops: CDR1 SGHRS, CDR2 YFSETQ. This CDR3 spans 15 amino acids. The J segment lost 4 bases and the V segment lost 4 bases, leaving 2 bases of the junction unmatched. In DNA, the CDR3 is TGCGCCAGCAGCGTGACTAGCGGGGGCACCGGGGAGCTGTTTTTT. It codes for CASSVTSGGTGELFF.

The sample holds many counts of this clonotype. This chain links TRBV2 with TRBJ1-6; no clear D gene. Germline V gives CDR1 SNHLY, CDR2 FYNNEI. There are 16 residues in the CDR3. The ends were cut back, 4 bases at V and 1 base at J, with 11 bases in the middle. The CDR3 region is CASSGERPSYNSPLHF. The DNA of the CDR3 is TGTGCCAGCAGTGGGGAGAGGCCGTCCTATAATTCACCCCTCCACTTT.

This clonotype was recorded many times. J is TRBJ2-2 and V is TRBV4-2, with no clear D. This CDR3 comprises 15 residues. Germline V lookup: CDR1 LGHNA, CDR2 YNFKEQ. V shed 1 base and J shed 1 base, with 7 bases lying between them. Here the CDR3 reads CASSQAERNTGELFF. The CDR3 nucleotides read TGTGCCAGCAGCCAAGCCGAGAGGAACACCGGGGAGCTGTTTTTT.

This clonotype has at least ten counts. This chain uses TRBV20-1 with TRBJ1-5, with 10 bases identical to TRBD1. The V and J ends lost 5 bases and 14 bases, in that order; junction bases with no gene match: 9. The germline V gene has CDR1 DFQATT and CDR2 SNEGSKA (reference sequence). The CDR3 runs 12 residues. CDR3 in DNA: TGCAGTGCTGGGGACAGGGGCCGTCCTGAGCATTTT. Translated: CSAGDRGRPEHF.

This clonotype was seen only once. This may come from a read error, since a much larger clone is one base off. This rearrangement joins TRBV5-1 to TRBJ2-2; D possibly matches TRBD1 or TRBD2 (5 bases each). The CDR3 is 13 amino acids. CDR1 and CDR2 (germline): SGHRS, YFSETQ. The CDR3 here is CASSQWGTGDLFF. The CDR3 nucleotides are TGCGCCAGCAGTCAATGGGGAACCGGGGACCTGTTTTTT.

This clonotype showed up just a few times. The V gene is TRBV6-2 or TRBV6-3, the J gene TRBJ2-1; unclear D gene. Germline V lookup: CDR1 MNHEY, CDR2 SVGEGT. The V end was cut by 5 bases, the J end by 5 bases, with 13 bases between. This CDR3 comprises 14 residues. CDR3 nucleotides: TGTGCCAGCAGTCCTCGCTGGGTAAACAATGAGCAGTTCTTC. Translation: CASSPRWVNNEQFF.

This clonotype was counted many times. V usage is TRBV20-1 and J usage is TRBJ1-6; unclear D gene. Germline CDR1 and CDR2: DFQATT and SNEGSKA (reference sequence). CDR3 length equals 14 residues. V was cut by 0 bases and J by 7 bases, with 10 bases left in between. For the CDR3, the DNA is TGCAGTGCTAGAGATTTCACCAGCAATTCACCCCTCCACTTT. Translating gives CSARDFTSNSPLHF.

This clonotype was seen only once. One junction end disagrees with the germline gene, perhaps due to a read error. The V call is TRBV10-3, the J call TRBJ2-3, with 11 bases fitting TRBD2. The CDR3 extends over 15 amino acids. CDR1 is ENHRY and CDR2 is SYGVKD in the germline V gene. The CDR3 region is CASSLLAGVADTQYF. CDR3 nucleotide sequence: TGTGCCAGCAGTTTACTAGCGGGAGTTGCAGATACGCAGTATTTT.

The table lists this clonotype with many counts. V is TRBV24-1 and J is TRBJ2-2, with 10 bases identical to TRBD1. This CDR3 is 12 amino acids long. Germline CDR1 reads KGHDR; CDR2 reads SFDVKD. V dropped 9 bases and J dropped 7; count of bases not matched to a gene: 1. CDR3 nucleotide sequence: TGTGCCACCGGACAGGGGGTCGGGGAGCTGTTTTTT. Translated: CATGQGVGELFF.

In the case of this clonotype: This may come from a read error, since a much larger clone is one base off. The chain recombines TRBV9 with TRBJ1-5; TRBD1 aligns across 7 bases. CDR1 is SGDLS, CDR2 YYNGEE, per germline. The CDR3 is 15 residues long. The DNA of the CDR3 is TGTGCCAGCAGCAAGACAGGGCTAAGCAATCAGCCCCCGCATTTT. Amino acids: CASSKTGLSNQPPHF.

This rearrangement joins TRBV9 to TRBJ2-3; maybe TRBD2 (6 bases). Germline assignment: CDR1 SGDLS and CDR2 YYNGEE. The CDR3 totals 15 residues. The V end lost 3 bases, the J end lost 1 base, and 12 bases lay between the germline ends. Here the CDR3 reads CASSGEETRTDTQYF. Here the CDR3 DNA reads TGTGCCAGCAGCGGGGAGGAAACCCGCACAGATACGCAGTATTTT.

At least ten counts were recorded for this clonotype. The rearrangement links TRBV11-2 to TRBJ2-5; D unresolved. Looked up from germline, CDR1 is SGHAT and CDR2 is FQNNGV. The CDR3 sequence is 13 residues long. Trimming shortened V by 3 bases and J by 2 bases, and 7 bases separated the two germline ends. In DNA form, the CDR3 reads TGTGCCAGCAGCTTTGGGCAGCAAGAGACCCAGTACTTC. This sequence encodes CASSFGQQETQYF.

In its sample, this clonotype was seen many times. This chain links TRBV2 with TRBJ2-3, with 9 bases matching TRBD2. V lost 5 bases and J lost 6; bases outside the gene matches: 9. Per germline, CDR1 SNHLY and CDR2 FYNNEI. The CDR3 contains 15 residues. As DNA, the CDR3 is TGTGCCAGCAGTTCCGGGACTAGCCTGCGGGATACGCAGTATTTT. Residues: CASSSGTSLRDTQYF.

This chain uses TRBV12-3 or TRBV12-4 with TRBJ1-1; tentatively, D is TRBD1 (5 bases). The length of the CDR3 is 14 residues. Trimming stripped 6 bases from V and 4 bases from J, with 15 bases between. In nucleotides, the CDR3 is TGTGCCAGCAGCTTTGACCCCGGGGCCACTGAAGCTTTCTTT. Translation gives CASSFDPGATEAFF.

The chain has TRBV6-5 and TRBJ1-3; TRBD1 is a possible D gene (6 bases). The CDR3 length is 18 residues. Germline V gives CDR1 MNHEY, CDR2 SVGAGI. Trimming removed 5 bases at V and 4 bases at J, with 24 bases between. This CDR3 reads CASSQVFTRGWIGNTIYF. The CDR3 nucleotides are TGTGCCAGCAGTCAAGTCTTCACCAGGGGTTGGATCGGAAACACCATATATTTT.